This T cell receptor beta chain derives from a study of control samples from healthy donors and cancer patients. The CDR3 is 13 amino acids. V was clipped by 7 bases and J by 3 bases, with 12 bases between them. The germline gives CDR1 MNHEY, CDR2 SVGAGI. Measured with immunoSEQ multiplex PCR; TCRdb has only the in-frame clones, and not every one. The data show 100,000 to 150,000 clones, approximately 90% seen once. Sequenced material: blood. The receptor comes from a woman in her 50s in good health. The rearrangement links TRBV6-5 to TRBJ1-2; maybe TRBD1 (6 bases). The CDR3 loop reads CASKTGKDYGYTF. For the CDR3, the DNA is TGTGCCAGCAAAACAGGGAAGGACTATGGCTACACCTTC.